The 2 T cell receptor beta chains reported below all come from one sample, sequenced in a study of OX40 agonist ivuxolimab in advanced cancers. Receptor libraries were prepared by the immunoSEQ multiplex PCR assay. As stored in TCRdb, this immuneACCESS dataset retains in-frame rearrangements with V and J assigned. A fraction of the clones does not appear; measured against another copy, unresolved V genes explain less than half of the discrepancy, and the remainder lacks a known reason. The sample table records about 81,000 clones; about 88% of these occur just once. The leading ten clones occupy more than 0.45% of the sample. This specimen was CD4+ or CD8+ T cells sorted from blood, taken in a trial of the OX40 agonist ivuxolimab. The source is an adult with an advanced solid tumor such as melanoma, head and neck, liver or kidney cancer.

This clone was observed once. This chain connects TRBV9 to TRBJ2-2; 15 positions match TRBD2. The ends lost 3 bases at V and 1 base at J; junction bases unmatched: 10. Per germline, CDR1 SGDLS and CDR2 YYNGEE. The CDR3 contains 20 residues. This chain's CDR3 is CASSAGLAGGNAGNTGELFF. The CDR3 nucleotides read TGTGCCAGCAGCGCGGGACTAGCGGGAGGAAACGCAGGGAACACCGGGGAGCTGTTTTTT.

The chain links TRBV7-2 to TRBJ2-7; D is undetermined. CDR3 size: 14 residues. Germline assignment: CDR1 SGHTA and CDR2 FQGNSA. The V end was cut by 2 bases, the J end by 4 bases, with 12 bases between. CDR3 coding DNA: TGTGCCAGCAGCTTAAGTTGGGGTCAGTACGAGCAGTACTTC. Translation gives CASSLSWGQYEQYF. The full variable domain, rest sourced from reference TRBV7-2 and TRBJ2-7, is GAGVSQSPSNKVTEKGKDVELRCDPISGHTALYWYRQSLGQGLEFLIYFQGNSAPDKSGLPSDRFSAERTGGSVSTLTIQRTQQEDSAVYLCASSLSWGQYEQYFGPGTRLTVT.